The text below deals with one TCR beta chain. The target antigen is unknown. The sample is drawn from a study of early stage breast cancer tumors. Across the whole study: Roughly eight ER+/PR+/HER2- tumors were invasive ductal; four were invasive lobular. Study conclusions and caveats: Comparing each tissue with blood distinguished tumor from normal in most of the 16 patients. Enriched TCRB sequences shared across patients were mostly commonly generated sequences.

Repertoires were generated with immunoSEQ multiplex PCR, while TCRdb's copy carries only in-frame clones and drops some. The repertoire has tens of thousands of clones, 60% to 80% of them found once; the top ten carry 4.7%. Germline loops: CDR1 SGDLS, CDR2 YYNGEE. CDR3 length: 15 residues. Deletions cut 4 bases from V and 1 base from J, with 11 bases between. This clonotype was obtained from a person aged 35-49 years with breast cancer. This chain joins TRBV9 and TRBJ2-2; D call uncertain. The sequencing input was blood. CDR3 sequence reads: CASSLGAMNTGELFF. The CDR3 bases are TGTGCCAGCAGCCTCGGAGCAATGAACACCGGGGAGCTGTTTTTT.